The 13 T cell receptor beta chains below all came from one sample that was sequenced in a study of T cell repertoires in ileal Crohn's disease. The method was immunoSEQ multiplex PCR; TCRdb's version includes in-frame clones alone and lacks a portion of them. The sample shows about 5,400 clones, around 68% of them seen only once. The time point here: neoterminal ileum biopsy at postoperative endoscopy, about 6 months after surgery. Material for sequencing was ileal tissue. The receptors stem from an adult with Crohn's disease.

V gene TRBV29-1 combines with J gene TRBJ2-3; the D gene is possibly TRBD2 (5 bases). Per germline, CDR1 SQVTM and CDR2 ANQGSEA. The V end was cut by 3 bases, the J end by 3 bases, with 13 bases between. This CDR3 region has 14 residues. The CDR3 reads CSVDSAVVTDTQYF. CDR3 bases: TGCAGCGTTGATTCAGCGGTTGTAACAGATACGCAGTATTTT.

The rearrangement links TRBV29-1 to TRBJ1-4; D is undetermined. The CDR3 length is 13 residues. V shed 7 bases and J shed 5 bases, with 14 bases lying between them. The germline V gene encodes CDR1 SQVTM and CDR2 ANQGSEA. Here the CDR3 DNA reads TGCAGCGCCCTTGGGCAGCAGAATGAAAAACTGTTTTTT. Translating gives CSALGQQNEKLFF.

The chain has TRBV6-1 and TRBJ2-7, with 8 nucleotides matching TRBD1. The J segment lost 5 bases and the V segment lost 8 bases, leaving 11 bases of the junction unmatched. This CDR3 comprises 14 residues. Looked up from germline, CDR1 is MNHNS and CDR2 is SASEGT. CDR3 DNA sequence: TGTGCCAGCCTCAGGGGGCAGGGGTCCCACGAGCAGTACGTC. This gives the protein CASLRGQGSHEQYV.

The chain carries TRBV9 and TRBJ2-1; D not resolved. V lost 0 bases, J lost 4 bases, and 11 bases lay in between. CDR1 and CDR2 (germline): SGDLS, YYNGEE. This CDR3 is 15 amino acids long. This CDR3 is CASSVGTFYYNEQFF. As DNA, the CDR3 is TGTGCCAGCAGCGTAGGCACCTTCTATTACAATGAGCAGTTCTTC. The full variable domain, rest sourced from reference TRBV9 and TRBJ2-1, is DSGVTQTPKHLITATGQRVTLRCSPRSGDLSVYWYQQSLDQGLQFLIQYYNGEERAKGNILERFSAQQFPDLHSELNLSSLELGDSALYFCASSVGTFYYNEQFFGPGTRLTVL.

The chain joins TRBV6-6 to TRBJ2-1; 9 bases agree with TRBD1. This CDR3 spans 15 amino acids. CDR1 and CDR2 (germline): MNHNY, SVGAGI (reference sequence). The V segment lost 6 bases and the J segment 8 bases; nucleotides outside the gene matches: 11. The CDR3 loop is CASSSPGTGLDEQFF. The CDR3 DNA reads TGTGCCAGCAGCTCTCCGGGGACAGGGCTCGATGAGCAGTTCTTC.

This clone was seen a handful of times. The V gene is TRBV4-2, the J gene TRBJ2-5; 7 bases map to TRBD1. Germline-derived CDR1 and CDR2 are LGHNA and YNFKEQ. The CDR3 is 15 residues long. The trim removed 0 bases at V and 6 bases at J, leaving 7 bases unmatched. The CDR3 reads CASSQDLNRGKTQYF. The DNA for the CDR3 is TGTGCCAGCAGCCAAGATCTTAACAGGGGAAAGACCCAGTACTTC.

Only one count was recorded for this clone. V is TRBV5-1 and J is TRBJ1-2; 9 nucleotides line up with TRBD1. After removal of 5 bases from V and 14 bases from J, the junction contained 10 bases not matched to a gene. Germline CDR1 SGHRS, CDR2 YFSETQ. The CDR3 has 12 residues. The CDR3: CASRGTGPARTF. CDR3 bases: TGCGCCAGCAGGGGGACAGGGCCCGCTAGAACCTTC.

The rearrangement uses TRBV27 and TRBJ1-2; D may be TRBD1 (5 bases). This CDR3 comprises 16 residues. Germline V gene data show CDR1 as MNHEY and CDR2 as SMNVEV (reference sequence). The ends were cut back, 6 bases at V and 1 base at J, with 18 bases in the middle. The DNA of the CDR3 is TGTGCCAGCAGCCCCCAAAACTCGGGGGTTAACTATGGCTACACCTTC. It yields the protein CASSPQNSGVNYGYTF.

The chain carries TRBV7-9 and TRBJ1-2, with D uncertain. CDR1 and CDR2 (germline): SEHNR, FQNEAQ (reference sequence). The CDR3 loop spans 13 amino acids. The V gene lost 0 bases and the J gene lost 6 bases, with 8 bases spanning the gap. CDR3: CASSLALSDGYTF. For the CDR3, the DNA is TGTGCCAGCAGCTTAGCCCTATCGGATGGCTACACCTTC.

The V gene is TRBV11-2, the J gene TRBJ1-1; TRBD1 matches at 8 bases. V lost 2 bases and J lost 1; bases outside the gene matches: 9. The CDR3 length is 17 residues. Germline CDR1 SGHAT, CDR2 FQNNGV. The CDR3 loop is CASSLSLGQAGNTEAFF. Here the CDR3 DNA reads TGTGCCAGCAGCTTATCTCTGGGACAGGCGGGGAACACTGAAGCTTTCTTT.

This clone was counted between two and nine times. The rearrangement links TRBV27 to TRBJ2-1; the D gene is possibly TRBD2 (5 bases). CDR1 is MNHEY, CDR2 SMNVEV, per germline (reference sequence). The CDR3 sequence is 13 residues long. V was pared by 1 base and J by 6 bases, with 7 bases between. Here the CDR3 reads CASSLWTGNEQFF. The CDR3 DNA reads TGTGCCAGCAGTTTATGGACTGGCAATGAGCAGTTCTTC.

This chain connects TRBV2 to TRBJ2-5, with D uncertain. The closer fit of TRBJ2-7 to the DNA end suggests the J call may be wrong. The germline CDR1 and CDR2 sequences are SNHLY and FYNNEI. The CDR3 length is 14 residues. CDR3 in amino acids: CASNYEPDSYEQYF. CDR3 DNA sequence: TGTGCCAGCAACTATGAACCGGACTCCTACGAGCAGTACTTC.

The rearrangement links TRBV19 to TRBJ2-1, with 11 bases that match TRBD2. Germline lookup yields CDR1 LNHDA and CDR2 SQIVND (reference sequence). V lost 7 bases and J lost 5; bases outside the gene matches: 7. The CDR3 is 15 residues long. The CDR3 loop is CASTTSGSPHNEQFF. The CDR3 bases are TGTGCCAGTACCACTAGCGGGAGTCCCCACAATGAGCAGTTCTTC. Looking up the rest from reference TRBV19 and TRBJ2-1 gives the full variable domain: DGGITQSPKYLFRKEGQNVTLSCEQNLNHDAMYWYRQDPGQGLRLIYYSQIVNDFQKGDIAEGYSVSREKKESFPLTVTSAQKNPTAFYLCASTTSGSPHNEQFFGPGTRLTVL.